This TCR beta chain was documented in a study of blood T cells in healthy people across ages. General study points: A greater number of naive CD4+ cells and higher diversity distinguished long-lived donors from aged donors. Diversity estimated from one million T cells was considered an underestimate.

Turning to this clonotype: As yet, its antigen is unknown.

The V end lost 2 bases, the J end lost 7 bases, and 14 bases lay between the germline ends. Germline V gene sequence: CDR1 MNHNY, CDR2 SVGAGI (reference sequence). The CDR3 consists of 14 residues. A second PCR, run for roughly 7 to 12 cycles, used a sample-barcoded 5' primer plus a J-beta primer mix. A tag from a template-switch adaptor with 12 random nucleotides marked each cDNA molecule. Sequencing yielded, for each sample, at least 2.5 million paired-end reads carrying CDR3. In TCRdb, the 5' RACE reads were re-called with MiXCR into one record per CDR3 protein. The data show roughly 1.5 million distinct CDR3 sequences, approximately 39% seen once.

The rearrangement links TRBV6-6 to TRBJ1-1; D uncertain. The receptor comes from a woman between 18 and 30 years old in good health. Sequencing used blood. The CDR3 bases are TGTGCCAGCAGTTACGATACGCGATGGGATGAAGCTTTCTTT. Translating gives CASSYDTRWDEAFF.